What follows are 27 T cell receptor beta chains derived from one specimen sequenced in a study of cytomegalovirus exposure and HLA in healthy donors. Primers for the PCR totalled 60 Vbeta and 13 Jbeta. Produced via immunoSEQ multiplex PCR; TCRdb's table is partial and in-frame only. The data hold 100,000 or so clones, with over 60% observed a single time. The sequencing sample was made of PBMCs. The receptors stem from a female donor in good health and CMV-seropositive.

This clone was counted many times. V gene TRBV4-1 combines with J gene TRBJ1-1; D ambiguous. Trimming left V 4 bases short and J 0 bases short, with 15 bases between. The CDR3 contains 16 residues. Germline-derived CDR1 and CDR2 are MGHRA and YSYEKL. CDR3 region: CASSPLGTVLNTEAFF. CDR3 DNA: TGCGCCAGCAGCCCACTTGGTACCGTCCTGAACACTGAAGCTTTCTTT.

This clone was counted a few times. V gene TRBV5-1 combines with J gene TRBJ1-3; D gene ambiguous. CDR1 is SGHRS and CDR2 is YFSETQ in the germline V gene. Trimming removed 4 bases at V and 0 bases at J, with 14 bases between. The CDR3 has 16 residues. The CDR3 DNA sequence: TGCGCCAGCAGCCGTGTAGACATGACCTCTGGAAACACCATATATTTT. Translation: CASSRVDMTSGNTIYF.

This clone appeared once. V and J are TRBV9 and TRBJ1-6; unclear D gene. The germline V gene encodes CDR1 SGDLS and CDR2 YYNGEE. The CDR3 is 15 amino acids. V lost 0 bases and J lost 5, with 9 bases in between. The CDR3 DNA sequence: TGTGCCAGCAGCGTAGGGTCGGTTAATAATTCACCCCTCCACTTT. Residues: CASSVGSVNNSPLHF.

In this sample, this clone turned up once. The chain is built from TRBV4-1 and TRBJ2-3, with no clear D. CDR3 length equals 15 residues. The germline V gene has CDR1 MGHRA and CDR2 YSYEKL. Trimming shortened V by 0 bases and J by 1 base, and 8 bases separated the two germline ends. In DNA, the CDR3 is TGCGCCAGCAGCCAAGATCGTCGAGGCACAGATACGCAGTATTTT. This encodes CASSQDRRGTDTQYF.

In DNA form, the CDR3 reads TGCAGCGTTGAAAGTTCACCCTTAGCGGGAGGGAGCGAGCAGTACTTC. It encodes CSVESSPLAGGSEQYF. The chain links TRBV29-1 to TRBJ2-7, with TRBD2 matching over 11 bases. The V and J ends lost 2 bases and 6 bases, in that order; junction bases with no gene match: 12. CDR3 length equals 16 residues. CDR1 is SQVTM and CDR2 is ANQGSEA in the germline V gene.

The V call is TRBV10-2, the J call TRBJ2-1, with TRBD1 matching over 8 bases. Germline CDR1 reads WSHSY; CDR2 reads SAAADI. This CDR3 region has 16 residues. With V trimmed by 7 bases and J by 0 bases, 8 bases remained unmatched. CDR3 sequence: CASKDRAVRSYNEQFF. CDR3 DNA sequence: TGCGCCAGCAAGGACAGGGCCGTTCGCTCCTACAATGAGCAGTTCTTC.

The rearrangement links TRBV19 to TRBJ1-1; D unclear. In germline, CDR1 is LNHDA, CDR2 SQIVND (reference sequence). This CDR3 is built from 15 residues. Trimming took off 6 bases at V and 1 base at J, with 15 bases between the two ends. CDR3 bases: TGTGCCAGTAGAGACTCTCATATGGGGAACACTGAAGCTTTCTTT. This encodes CASRDSHMGNTEAFF.

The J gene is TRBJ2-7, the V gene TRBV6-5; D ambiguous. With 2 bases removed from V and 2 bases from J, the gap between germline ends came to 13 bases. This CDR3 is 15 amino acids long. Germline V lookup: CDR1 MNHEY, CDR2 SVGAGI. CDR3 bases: TGTGCCAGCAGTTACGGCGGCAGTAAGACCTACGAGCAGTACTTC. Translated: CASSYGGSKTYEQYF.

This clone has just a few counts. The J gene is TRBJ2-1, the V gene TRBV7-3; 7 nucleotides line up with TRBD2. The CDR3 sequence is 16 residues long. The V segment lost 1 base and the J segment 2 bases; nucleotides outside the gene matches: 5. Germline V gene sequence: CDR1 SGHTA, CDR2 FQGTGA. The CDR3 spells CASSLRGGVTYNEQFF. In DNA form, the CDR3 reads TGTGCCAGCAGCTTAAGGGGGGGGGTAACCTACAATGAGCAGTTCTTC. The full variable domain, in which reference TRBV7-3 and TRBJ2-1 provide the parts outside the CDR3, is GAGVSQTPSNKVTEKGKYVELRCDPISGHTALYWYRQSLGQGPEFLIYFQGTGAADDSGLPNDRFFAVRPEGSVSTLKIQRTERGDSAVYLCASSLRGGVTYNEQFFGPGTRLTVL.

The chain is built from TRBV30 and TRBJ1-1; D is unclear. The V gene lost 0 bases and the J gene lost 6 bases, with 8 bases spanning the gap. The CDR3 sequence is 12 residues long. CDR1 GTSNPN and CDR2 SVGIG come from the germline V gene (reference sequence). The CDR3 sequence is CAWSVRSAEAFF. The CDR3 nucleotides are TGTGCCTGGAGTGTACGATCAGCTGAAGCTTTCTTT.

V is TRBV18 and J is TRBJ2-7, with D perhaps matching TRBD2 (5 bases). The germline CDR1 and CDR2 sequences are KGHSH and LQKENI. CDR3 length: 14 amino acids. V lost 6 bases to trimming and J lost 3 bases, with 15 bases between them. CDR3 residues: CASSPRTGNYEQYF. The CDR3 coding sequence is TGTGCCAGCTCTCCAAGAACGGGGAACTACGAGCAGTACTTC. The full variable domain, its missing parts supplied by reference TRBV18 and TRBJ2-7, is NAGVMQNPRHLVRRRGQEARLRCSPMKGHSHVYWYRQLPEEGLKFMVYLQKENIIDESGMPKERFSAEFPKEGPSILRIQQVVRGDSAAYFCASSPRTGNYEQYFGPGTRLTVT.

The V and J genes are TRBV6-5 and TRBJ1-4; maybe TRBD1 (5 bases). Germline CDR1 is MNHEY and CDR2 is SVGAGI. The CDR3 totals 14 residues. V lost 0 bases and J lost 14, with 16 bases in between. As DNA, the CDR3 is TGTGCCAGCAGTTACTCGCCAGGGCAGTCCCTCCTGTTTTTT. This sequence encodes CASSYSPGQSLLFF.

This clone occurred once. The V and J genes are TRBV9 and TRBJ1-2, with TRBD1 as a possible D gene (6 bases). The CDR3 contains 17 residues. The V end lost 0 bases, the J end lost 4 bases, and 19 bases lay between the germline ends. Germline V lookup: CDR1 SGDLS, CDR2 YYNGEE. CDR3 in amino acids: CASSVGARTATPYGYTF. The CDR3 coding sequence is TGTGCCAGCAGCGTAGGTGCAAGGACAGCAACTCCCTATGGCTACACCTTC.

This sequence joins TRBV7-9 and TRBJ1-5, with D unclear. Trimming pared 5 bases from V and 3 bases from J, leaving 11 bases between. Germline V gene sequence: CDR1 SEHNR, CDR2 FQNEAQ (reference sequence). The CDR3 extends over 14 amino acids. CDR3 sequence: CASSAISPNQPQHF. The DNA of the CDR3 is TGTGCCAGCAGCGCTATAAGTCCCAATCAGCCCCAGCATTTT.

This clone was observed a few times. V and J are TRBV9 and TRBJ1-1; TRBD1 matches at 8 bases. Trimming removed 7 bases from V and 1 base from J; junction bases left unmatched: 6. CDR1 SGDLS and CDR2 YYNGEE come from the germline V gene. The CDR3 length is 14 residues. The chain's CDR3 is CASGTGQSNTEAFF. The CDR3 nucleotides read TGTGCCAGCGGGACAGGACAATCGAACACTGAAGCTTTCTTT.

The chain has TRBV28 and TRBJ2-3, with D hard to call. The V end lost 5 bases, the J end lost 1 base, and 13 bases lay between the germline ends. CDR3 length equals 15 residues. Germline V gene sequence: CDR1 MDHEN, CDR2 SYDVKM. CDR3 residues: CASSTPRSRTDTQYF. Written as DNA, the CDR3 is TGTGCCAGCAGTACACCTAGAAGTCGCACAGATACGCAGTATTTT.

CDR3 nucleotides: TGTGCCAGCAGCTTAGATCTAGTGAAACTGTTTTTT. Its protein product is CASSLDLVKLFF. V is TRBV11-2 and J is TRBJ1-4, with D unresolved. Germline V gene sequence: CDR1 SGHAT, CDR2 FQNNGV. The CDR3 has 12 amino acids. Trimming took off 0 bases at V and 11 bases at J, with 7 bases between the two ends. Full variable domain (remainder filled in from reference TRBV11-2 and TRBJ1-4): EAGVAQSPRYKIIEKRQSVAFWCNPISGHATLYWYQQILGQGPKLLIQFQNNGVVDDSQLPKDRFSAERLKGVDSTLKIQPAKLEDSAVYLCASSLDLVKLFFGSGTQLSVL.

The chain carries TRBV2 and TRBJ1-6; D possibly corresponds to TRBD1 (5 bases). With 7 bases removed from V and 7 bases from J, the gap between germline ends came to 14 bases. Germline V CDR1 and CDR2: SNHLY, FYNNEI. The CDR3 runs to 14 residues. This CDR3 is CASTWGGVNSPLHF. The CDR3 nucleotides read TGTGCCAGCACGTGGGGAGGGGTGAATTCACCCCTCCACTTT.

CDR3 nucleotides: TGTGCCAGCAGTTCCAGGGACAGGGGGCTTTCCGGGGAGCTGTTTTTT. It yields the protein CASSSRDRGLSGELFF. V is TRBV7-8 and J is TRBJ2-2; 12 bases agree with TRBD1. V trimming: 6 bases; J trimming: 6 bases; junction bases outside the gene matches: 8. The CDR3 covers 16 residues. Germline V CDR1 and CDR2: SGHVS, FQNEAQ.

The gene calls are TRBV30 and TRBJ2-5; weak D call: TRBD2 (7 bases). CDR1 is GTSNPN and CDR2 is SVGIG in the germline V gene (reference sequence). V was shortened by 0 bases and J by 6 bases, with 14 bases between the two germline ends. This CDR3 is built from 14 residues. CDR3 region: CAWSVGGASQTQYF. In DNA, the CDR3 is TGTGCCTGGAGTGTAGGGGGGGCATCGCAGACCCAGTACTTC.

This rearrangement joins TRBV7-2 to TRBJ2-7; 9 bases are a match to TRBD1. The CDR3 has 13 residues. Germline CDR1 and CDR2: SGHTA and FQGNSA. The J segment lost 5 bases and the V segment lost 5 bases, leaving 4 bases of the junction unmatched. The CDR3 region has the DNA TGTGCCAGCAGCAGGGACAGGGTGGACGAGCAGTACTTC. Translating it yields CASSRDRVDEQYF.

CDR3 bases: TGTGCCAGCAGCACTCGGGACACCTACGAGCAGTACTTC. Translating gives CASSTRDTYEQYF. This chain links TRBV7-2 with TRBJ2-7, with TRBD1 as a possible D gene (6 bases). Trimming cost V 5 bases and J 2 bases, with 10 bases left between them. In germline, CDR1 is SGHTA, CDR2 FQGNSA. The CDR3 extends over 13 amino acids. Full variable domain (rest looked up from reference TRBV7-2 and TRBJ2-7): GAGVSQSPSNKVTEKGKDVELRCDPISGHTALYWYRQSLGQGLEFLIYFQGNSAPDKSGLPSDRFSAERTGGSVSTLTIQRTQQEDSAVYLCASSTRDTYEQYFGPGTRLTVT.

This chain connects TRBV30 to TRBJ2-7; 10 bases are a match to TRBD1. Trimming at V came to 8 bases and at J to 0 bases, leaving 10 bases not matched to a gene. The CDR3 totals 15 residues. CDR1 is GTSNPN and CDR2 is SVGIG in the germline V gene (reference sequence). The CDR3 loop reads CAGETRTGGSYEQYF. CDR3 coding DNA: TGTGCCGGGGAGACCCGGACAGGGGGCTCCTACGAGCAGTACTTC.

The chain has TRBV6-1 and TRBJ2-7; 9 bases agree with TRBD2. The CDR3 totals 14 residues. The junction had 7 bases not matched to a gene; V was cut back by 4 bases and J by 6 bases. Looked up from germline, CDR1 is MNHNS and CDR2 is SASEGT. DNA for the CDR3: TGTGCCAGCAGTGGCGGGAGGGCGACTGGCGAGCAGTACTTC. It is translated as CASSGGRATGEQYF.

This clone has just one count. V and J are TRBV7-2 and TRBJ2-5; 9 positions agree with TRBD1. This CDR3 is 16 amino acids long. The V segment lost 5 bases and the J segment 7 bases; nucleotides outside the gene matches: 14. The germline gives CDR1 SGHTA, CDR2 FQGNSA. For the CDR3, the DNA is TGTGCCAGCAGCCCGGGACAGGGTTCGTCGGGGGGGACCCAGTACTTC. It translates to CASSPGQGSSGGTQYF.

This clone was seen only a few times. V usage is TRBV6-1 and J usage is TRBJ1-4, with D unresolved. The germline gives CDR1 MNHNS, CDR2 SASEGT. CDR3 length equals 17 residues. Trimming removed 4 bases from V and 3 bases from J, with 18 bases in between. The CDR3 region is CASSALPHPAANEKLFF. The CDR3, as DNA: TGTGCCAGCAGTGCCTTGCCCCATCCCGCGGCTAATGAAAAACTGTTTTTT.

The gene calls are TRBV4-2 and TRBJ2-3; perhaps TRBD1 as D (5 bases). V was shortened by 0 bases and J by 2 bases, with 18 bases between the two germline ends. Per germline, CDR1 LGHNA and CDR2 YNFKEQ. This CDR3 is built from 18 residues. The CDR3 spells CASSQEVVGLGITDTQYF. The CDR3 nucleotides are TGTGCCAGCAGCCAAGAGGTGGTGGGGCTAGGGATCACAGATACGCAGTATTTT.